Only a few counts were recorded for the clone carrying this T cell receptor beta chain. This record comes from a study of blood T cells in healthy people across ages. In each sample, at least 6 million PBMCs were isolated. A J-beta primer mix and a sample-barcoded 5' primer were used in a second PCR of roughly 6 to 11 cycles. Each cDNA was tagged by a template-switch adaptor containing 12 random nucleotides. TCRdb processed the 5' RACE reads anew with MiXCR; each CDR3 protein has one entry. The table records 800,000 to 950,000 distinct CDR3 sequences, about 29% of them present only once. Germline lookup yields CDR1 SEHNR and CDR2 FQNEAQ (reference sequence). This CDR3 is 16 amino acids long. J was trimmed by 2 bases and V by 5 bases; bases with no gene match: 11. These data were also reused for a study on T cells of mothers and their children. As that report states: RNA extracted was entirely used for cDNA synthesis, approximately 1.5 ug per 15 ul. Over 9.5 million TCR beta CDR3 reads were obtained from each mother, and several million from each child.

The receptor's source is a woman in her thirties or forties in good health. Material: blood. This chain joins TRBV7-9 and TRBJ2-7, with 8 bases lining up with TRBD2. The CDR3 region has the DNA TGTGCCAGCAGCCCCCCCGGAGCGGGGGTGACCTACGAGCAGTACTTC. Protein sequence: CASSPPGAGVTYEQYF.